This TCR beta chain appears in the sequencing data of a study of healthy donors' naive CD4 and CD8 T cells. The CDR3 sequence is 12 residues long. The germline CDR1 and CDR2 sequences are MNHEY and SVGEGT. V lost 7 bases to trimming and J lost 8 bases, with 12 bases between them. Starting from approximately 500 ng of total RNA, TCR libraries were made with linear amplification. Each CDR3 protein is one row after TCRdb ran MiXCR on the reads. The table has approximately 180,000 distinct CDR3 sequences, under 85% seen once; the top ten hold roughly 2.4%. V is TRBV6-2 or TRBV6-3 and J is TRBJ2-1; D remains ambiguous. The clonotype comes from a pool of human donors in good health; the sample pools cells from several healthy donors. Sequenced material: naive CD4+ and CD8+ T cells sorted from blood, pooled from several donors. The CDR3 DNA sequence: TGTGCCAGCATGTTCTATTACGATGAGCAGTTCTTC. Encoded protein: CASMFYYDEQFF.